This T cell receptor (beta chain) stems from a study of blood T cell repertoires in COVID-19. Study-level background: From T cells, B-cell-depleted T cells, or PBMCs came the material, which was cDNA or gDNA.

Per the germline V gene, CDR1 is SGHDT and CDR2 is YYEEEE. This CDR3 contains 14 residues. The V end lost 4 bases, the J end lost 4 bases, and 14 bases lay between the germline ends. Clones were sequenced by immunoSEQ multiplex PCR, and TCRdb holds only the in-frame ones, with some missing. Of a few hundred thousand clones listed, roughly 87% were seen once; the top ten hold about 6.1%. Cohort 3 donors counted as recovered after two negative PCRs, clearance, or resolved symptoms. This clonotype was sampled from a woman aged 40 to 55 who had recovered from COVID-19. Input material: PBMCs or T cells enriched from blood (not recorded which). V usage is TRBV5-6 and J usage is TRBJ1-2; D unresolved. CDR3 DNA sequence: TGTGCCAGCAGCGAAGCTACCGAGGTCTATGGCTACACCTTC. Protein product: CASSEATEVYGYTF.